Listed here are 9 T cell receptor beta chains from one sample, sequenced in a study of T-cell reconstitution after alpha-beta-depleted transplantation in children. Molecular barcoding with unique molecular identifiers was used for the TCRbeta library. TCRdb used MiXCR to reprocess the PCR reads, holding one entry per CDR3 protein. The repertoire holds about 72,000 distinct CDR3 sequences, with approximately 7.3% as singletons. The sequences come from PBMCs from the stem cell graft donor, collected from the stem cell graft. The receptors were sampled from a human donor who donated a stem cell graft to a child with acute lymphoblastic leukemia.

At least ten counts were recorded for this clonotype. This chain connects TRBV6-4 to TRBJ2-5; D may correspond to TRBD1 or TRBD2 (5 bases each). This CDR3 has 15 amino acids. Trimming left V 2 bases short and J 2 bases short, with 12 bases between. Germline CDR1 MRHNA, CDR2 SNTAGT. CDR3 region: CASSDHPGTQETQYF. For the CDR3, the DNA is TGTGCCAGCAGTGACCACCCCGGGACGCAAGAGACCCAGTACTTC.

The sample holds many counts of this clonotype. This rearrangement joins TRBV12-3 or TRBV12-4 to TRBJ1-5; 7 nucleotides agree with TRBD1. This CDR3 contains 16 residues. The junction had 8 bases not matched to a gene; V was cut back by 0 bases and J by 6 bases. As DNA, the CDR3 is TGTGCCAGCAGTTTAGCTTCGGCTCAGGGGGGTCAGCCCCAGCATTTT. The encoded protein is CASSLASAQGGQPQHF.

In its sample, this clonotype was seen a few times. The CDR3 DNA is TGTGCAAGTCGCCCCCGGCCCCGGGAGGCCAAAAGCTCCTACGAGCAGTACTTC. Protein: CASRPRPREAKSSYEQYF. J is TRBJ2-7 and V is TRBV12-2; the table names TRBD1, a call not compared with the DNA. TRBV12-2 is listed as a pseudogene. The CDR3 is 18 amino acids.

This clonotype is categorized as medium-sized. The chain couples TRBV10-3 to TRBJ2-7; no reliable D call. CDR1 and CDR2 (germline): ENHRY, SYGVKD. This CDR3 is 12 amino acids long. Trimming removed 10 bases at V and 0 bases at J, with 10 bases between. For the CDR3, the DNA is TGTGCCACCGCCCTAAACTCCTACGAGCAGTACTTC. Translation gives CATALNSYEQYF.

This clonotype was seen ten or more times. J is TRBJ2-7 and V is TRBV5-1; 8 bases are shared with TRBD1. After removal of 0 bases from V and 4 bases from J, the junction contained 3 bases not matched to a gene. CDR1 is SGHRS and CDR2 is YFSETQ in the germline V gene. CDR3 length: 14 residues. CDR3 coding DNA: TGCGCCAGCAGCTTGGTGCAGGGGGCTTACGAGCAGTACTTC. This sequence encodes CASSLVQGAYEQYF.

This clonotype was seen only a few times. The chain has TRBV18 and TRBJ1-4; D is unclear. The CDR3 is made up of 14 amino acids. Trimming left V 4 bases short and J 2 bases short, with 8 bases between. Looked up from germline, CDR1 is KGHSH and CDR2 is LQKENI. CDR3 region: CASSQVWTNEKLFF. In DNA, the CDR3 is TGTGCCAGCTCACAGGTGTGGACTAATGAAAAACTGTTTTTT.

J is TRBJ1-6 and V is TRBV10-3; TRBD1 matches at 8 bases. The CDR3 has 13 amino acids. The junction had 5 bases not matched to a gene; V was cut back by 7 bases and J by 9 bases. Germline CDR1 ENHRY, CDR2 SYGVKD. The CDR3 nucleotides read TGTGCCATCAACGACAGGGGCAGTTCACCCCTCCACTTT. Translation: CAINDRGSSPLHF.

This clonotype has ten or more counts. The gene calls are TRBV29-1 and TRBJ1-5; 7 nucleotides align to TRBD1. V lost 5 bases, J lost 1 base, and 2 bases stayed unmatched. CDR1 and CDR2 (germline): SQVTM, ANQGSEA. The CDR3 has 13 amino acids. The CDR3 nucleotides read TGCAGCGTTCAGGGGGAGAGCAATCAGCCCCAGCATTTT. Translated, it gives CSVQGESNQPQHF. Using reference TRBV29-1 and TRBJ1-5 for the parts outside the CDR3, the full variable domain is SAVISQKPSRDICQRGTSLTIQCQVDSQVTMMFWYRQQPGQSLTLIATANQGSEATYESGFVIDKFPISRPNLTFSTLTVSNMSPEDSSIYLCSVQGESNQPQHFGDGTRLSIL.

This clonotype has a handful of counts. The CDR3 nucleotides read TGTGCCAGCAGCCCGGGGCTCCCCACAGATACGCAGTATTTT. Translated: CASSPGLPTDTQYF. The chain recombines TRBV5-5 with TRBJ2-3; either TRBD1 or TRBD2 may supply D (5 bases each). This CDR3 has 14 amino acids. Germline CDR1 and CDR2: SGHKS and YYEKEE (reference sequence). Trimming cost V 4 bases and J 2 bases, with 11 bases left between them.